One sample yielded the 21 T cell receptor beta chains listed below, sequenced in a study of beta chain features in type 1 diabetes. Expressed TCRB transcripts were sequenced after all isolated RNA was converted to cDNA. Data came from immunoSEQ multiplex PCR; TCRdb stores just in-frame clones and leaves some out. The sample shows 390,000 or so clones, 14% of them seen only once. Sequencing was performed on naive CD4+ T cells from blood. All receptors come from a man aged 25 to 45 in good health.

The chain uses TRBV25-1 and TRBJ2-2; no clear D gene. The CDR3 is made up of 12 amino acids. Germline V CDR1 and CDR2: MGHDK, SYGVNS. V shed 4 bases and J shed 8 bases, with 8 bases lying between them. CDR3 in amino acids: CASSAPLGELFF. The CDR3 nucleotides are TGTGCCAGCAGTGCCCCATTGGGGGAGCTGTTTTTT.

In its sample, this clone was seen a few times. The rearrangement uses TRBV7-2 and TRBJ1-5; 7 bases fit TRBD1. V was pared by 2 bases and J by 1 base, with 2 bases of the junction left unmatched. The CDR3 contains 15 residues. Germline V gene sequence: CDR1 SGHTA, CDR2 FQGNSA. The CDR3: CASSLWDRSNQPQHF. The CDR3 DNA sequence: TGTGCCAGCAGCTTATGGGACAGAAGCAATCAGCCCCAGCATTTT.

This chain uses TRBV9 with TRBJ2-1; 11 nucleotides line up with TRBD2. The junction had 11 bases not matched to a gene; V was cut back by 3 bases and J by 0 bases. The CDR3 has 19 amino acids. The germline V gene has CDR1 SGDLS and CDR2 YYNGEE. CDR3 DNA sequence: TGTGCCAGCAGCGCGGCCGGGACTAGCGGAAGAAGCTCCTACAATGAGCAGTTCTTC. Translated, it gives CASSAAGTSGRSSYNEQFF.

This clone has only a few counts. The chain carries TRBV11-3 and TRBJ1-1; D unresolved. Germline-derived CDR1 and CDR2 are SGHNT and YENEEA. V shed 4 bases and J shed 10 bases, with 13 bases lying between them. The CDR3 runs 12 residues. CDR3 loop: CASSSASKRAFF. In DNA, the CDR3 is TGTGCCAGCAGCTCGGCGTCCAAACGAGCTTTCTTT.

This clone was seen only a few times. The chain recombines TRBV4-1 with TRBJ2-1, with TRBD1 matching over 9 bases. Per the germline V gene, CDR1 is MGHRA and CDR2 is YSYEKL. This CDR3 spans 18 amino acids. J gave up 3 bases and V 1 base, and 10 bases lay outside the gene matches. This CDR3 is CASSQAEPWDRDYNEQFF. CDR3 nucleotides: TGCGCCAGCAGCCAAGCCGAGCCCTGGGACAGGGACTACAATGAGCAGTTCTTC.

In this sample, this clone turned up a few times. CDR3 nucleotide sequence: TGCGCCAGCAGCTTGACAGGGCTAGATCAGCCCCAGCATTTT. Translation: CASSLTGLDQPQHF. The chain has TRBV5-1 and TRBJ1-5; a possible D gene is TRBD1 (6 bases). Trimming stripped 1 base from V and 5 bases from J, with 10 bases between. This CDR3 has 14 residues. Germline V gene lookup returns CDR1 SGHRS and CDR2 YFSETQ.

This clone was observed a few times. The chain uses TRBV6-6 and TRBJ1-5; D remains ambiguous. The germline V gene encodes CDR1 MNHNY and CDR2 SVGAGI (reference sequence). The CDR3 loop spans 14 amino acids. V dropped 0 bases and J dropped 5 bases, with 8 bases sitting between them. For the CDR3, the DNA is TGTGCCAGCAGTTACTCGACCTGGGATCAGCCCCAGCATTTT. Protein sequence: CASSYSTWDQPQHF.

The genes are TRBV7-2 and TRBJ2-1; TRBD2 is a possible D gene (6 bases). The CDR3 extends over 13 amino acids. Germline assignment: CDR1 SGHTA and CDR2 FQGNSA. The V end was cut by 3 bases, the J end by 6 bases, with 9 bases between. The CDR3 sequence is CASSFRAGNEQFF. For the CDR3, the DNA is TGTGCCAGCAGCTTTCGAGCGGGCAATGAGCAGTTCTTC.

This chain connects TRBV7-2 to TRBJ2-3, with 8 bases lining up with TRBD2. Germline V lookup: CDR1 SGHTA, CDR2 FQGNSA. With 4 bases clipped from V and 4 bases from J, the junction kept 7 bases outside the gene matches. The CDR3 is made up of 15 amino acids. DNA for the CDR3: TGTGCCAGCAGCTCCGGACTAGCAGCGGCAGATACGCAGTATTTT. Protein: CASSSGLAAADTQYF.

This chain links TRBV30 with TRBJ1-3, with 9 bases identical to TRBD1. The length of the CDR3 is 18 residues. V gave up 0 bases and J gave up 3 bases; unmatched junction bases: 12. Germline V lookup: CDR1 GTSNPN, CDR2 SVGIG (reference sequence). The CDR3 protein is CAWSVRSGTGFFGNTIYF. In nucleotides, the CDR3 is TGTGCCTGGAGTGTACGATCCGGGACAGGGTTCTTTGGAAACACCATATATTTT.

This chain uses TRBV6-5 with TRBJ1-2; TRBD1 agrees at 7 bases. This CDR3 spans 15 amino acids. V trimming: 6 bases; J trimming: 5 bases; junction bases outside the gene matches: 12. Germline CDR1 is MNHEY and CDR2 is SVGAGI. For the CDR3, the DNA is TGTGCCAGCAGCCGGGGGGACAGTGGATTTTATGGCTACACCTTC. Amino acid sequence: CASSRGDSGFYGYTF.

This clone was counted between two and nine times. V usage is TRBV7-9 and J usage is TRBJ2-5; TRBD1 agrees at 7 bases. The CDR3 runs to 14 residues. V lost 3 bases and J lost 5; bases outside the gene matches: 6. From germline, CDR1 is SEHNR and CDR2 FQNEAQ (reference sequence). In nucleotides, the CDR3 is TGTGCCAGCAGCTTTGCAGGGGGTGACGAGACCCAGTACTTC. As protein: CASSFAGGDETQYF.

V is TRBV4-1 and J is TRBJ2-1; 8 nucleotides match TRBD2. Germline V gene data show CDR1 as MGHRA and CDR2 as YSYEKL. Trimming took 6 bases from V and 2 from J; bases not matched to a gene: 9. The CDR3 runs to 16 residues. CDR3 loop: CASRHIFGGAYNEQFF. The CDR3 DNA sequence: TGCGCCAGCAGACATATATTCGGGGGGGCCTACAATGAGCAGTTCTTC.

This clone was picked up a small number of times. The CDR3 loop is CSVEFLGGATDTQYF. DNA for the CDR3: TGCAGCGTTGAGTTTTTGGGGGGGGCCACAGATACGCAGTATTTT. The chain is built from TRBV29-1 and TRBJ2-3; possibly TRBD2 for D (7 bases). The length of the CDR3 is 15 residues. V dropped 3 bases and J dropped 2 bases, with 15 bases sitting between them. CDR1 is SQVTM and CDR2 is ANQGSEA in the germline V gene.

The chain links TRBV5-1 to TRBJ2-3; D gene uncertain. The CDR3 length is 15 residues. The V gene lost 0 bases and the J gene lost 1 base, with 9 bases spanning the gap. The germline CDR1 and CDR2 sequences are SGHRS and YFSETQ. In DNA, the CDR3 is TGCGCCAGCAGCTTGGATGGGGTCGGCACAGATACGCAGTATTTT. This codes for CASSLDGVGTDTQYF.

This clone was counted many times. This chain connects TRBV23-1 to TRBJ2-3, with 7 nucleotides matching TRBD2. TRBV23-1 is assigned to the ORF class and has an uncertain function. With 9 bases clipped from V and 2 bases from J, the junction kept 11 bases outside the gene matches. The CDR3 extends over 15 amino acids. CDR3 coding DNA: TGCGCCAGTCCTCGCGGGAGTATTTTCACAGATACGCAGTATTTT. This sequence encodes CASPRGSIFTDTQYF.

The CDR3 DNA follows: TGTGCCACCAGCAGAGATCAGAGTGGCTACACCTTC. Amino acids: CATSRDQSGYTF. J is TRBJ1-2 and V is TRBV15; D gene uncertain. CDR3 length: 12 amino acids. V was pared by 0 bases and J by 7 bases, with 6 bases between. Per the germline V gene, CDR1 is LNHNV and CDR2 is YYDKDF (reference sequence).

The CDR3 region is CSVTQTYGYTF. The CDR3 DNA is TGCAGTGTAACACAGACTTATGGCTACACCTTC. The chain employs TRBV20-1 and TRBJ1-2; D gene uncertain. Trimming shortened V by 7 bases and J by 5 bases, and 11 bases separated the two germline ends. This CDR3 contains 11 residues. Germline CDR1 is DFQATT and CDR2 is SNEGSKA (reference sequence).

The chain recombines TRBV7-2 with TRBJ2-5; D unclear. The germline V gene encodes CDR1 SGHTA and CDR2 FQGNSA. The CDR3 consists of 12 residues. The V and J ends lost 7 bases and 7 bases respectively, with 13 bases between them. The CDR3 is CASKLDLGTQYF. The CDR3, as DNA: TGTGCCAGCAAGCTAGATCTAGGGACCCAGTACTTC.

The chain uses TRBV7-3 and TRBJ2-7; D might be TRBD2 (5 bases). V shed 5 bases and J shed 7 bases, with 21 bases lying between them. The CDR3 sequence is 15 residues long. Germline loops: CDR1 SGHTA, CDR2 FQGTGA. The CDR3 DNA reads TGTGCCAGCAGCCTCGCTCTTTTGAGGGCGTGGGAGCAGTACGTC. Protein sequence: CASSLALLRAWEQYV.

This clone was counted a few times. The V and J genes are TRBV20-1 and TRBJ2-1; a weak D match, TRBD2 (5 bases). Germline CDR1 and CDR2: DFQATT and SNEGSKA (reference sequence). The CDR3 spans 11 residues. Trimming took 3 bases from V and 14 from J, leaving 14 bases between them. The CDR3 DNA reads TGCAGTGCTAGTGAGCGGTTTGGGGAGTTCTTC. Amino acid sequence: CSASERFGEFF.